Below, 26 T cell receptor beta chains from the same sample are listed, as sequenced in a study of human T cells and chemical hapten exposure. Time point described: patch test 3, about 24 weeks after DPC sensitization. The treatment is: therapeutic diphenylcyclopropenone sensitization with weekly scalp DPC. TCRdb re-analysed the RACE reads in MiXCR, keeping a single row per CDR3 protein. The table lists roughly 200,000 distinct CDR3 sequences, 20% to 25% of them singletons. Sequencing was performed on whole blood, taken in connection with sensitization to the hapten diphenylcyclopropenone (DPC). These receptors were collected from a woman aged 40 to 55 with alopecia areata. Some clones in this sample may be carry-over from other donors' samples.

This clonotype has a handful of counts. V gene TRBV7-9 combines with J gene TRBJ1-1; D uncertain. Trimming removed 2 bases at V and 4 bases at J, with 14 bases between. The CDR3 is 15 amino acids. Germline V lookup: CDR1 SEHNR, CDR2 FQNEAQ (reference sequence). As DNA, the CDR3 is TGTGCCAGCAGCTTACGAGCGGACCTGGGCACTGAAGCTTTCTTT. As protein: CASSLRADLGTEAFF.

The V gene is TRBV24-1, the J gene TRBJ2-4, with D perhaps TRBD1 (7 bases). The CDR3 extends over 15 amino acids. The germline V and J ends were trimmed by 1 base and 8 bases, with 14 bases remaining between them. From germline, CDR1 is KGHDR and CDR2 SFDVKD. The CDR3 spells CATSDFGQGEDIQYF. CDR3 DNA: TGTGCCACCAGTGATTTCGGCCAGGGGGAGGACATTCAGTACTTC.

The rearrangement links TRBV7-2 to TRBJ2-5, with 8 bases fitting TRBD2. V lost 3 bases, J lost 4 bases, and 1 base stayed unmatched. The V gene's germline CDR1 is SGHTA and CDR2 FQGNSA. The CDR3 spans 13 residues. CDR3 amino acids: CASSLLAGETQYF. CDR3 nucleotide sequence: TGTGCCAGCAGCTTGCTAGCGGGAGAGACCCAGTACTTC. The full variable domain, completed using reference TRBV7-2 and TRBJ2-5, is GAGVSQSPSNKVTEKGKDVELRCDPISGHTALYWYRQSLGQGLEFLIYFQGNSAPDKSGLPSDRFSAERTGGSVSTLTIQRTQQEDSAVYLCASSLLAGETQYFGPGTRLLVL.

The chain links TRBV2 to TRBJ1-5; 7 nucleotides agree with TRBD1. Per the germline V gene, CDR1 is SNHLY and CDR2 is FYNNEI. Germline trimming cut 7 bases from V and 5 bases from J; bases unmatched to any gene: 8. CDR3 length equals 14 residues. CDR3 sequence reads: CASNWRQGDQPQHF. The CDR3 coding sequence is TGTGCCAGCAATTGGAGACAGGGAGATCAGCCCCAGCATTTT.

The J gene is TRBJ1-1, the V gene TRBV11-2, with a weak D call TRBD1 (5 bases). V was pared by 0 bases and J by 7 bases, with 6 bases between. Germline V gives CDR1 SGHAT, CDR2 FQNNGV. The CDR3 contains 12 residues. Here the CDR3 reads CASSLDRDEAFF. The CDR3 DNA follows: TGTGCCAGCAGCTTAGACAGGGATGAAGCTTTCTTT.

V is TRBV29-1 and J is TRBJ1-3, with D possibly matching TRBD1 (6 bases). The CDR3 runs 13 residues. CDR1 is SQVTM, CDR2 ANQGSEA, per germline. This chain's CDR3 is CGYTWGGANTIYF. CDR3 nucleotide sequence: TGCGGCTACACTTGGGGGGGGGCAAACACCATATATTTT.

The table lists this clonotype with a few counts. The chain is built from TRBV20-1 and TRBJ2-7; D is perhaps TRBD2 (6 bases). The CDR3 contains 11 residues. Trimming cost V 6 bases and J 5 bases, with 11 bases left between them. Per germline, CDR1 DFQATT and CDR2 SNEGSKA (reference sequence). As DNA, the CDR3 is TGCAGTGCCGGGACTGCGGACGAGCAGTACTTC. This sequence encodes CSAGTADEQYF.

This clonotype was seen at least ten times. J is TRBJ2-1 and V is TRBV7-2; 8 nucleotides line up with TRBD1. This CDR3 is built from 16 residues. Looked up from germline, CDR1 is SGHTA and CDR2 is FQGNSA. After removal of 5 bases from V and 3 bases from J, the junction contained 9 bases not matched to a gene. CDR3 sequence (DNA): TGTGCCAGCAGCCGGCGACAGGGGAGCCTCTACAATGAGCAGTTCTTC. This gives the protein CASSRRQGSLYNEQFF.

The V gene is TRBV20-1, the J gene TRBJ2-7, with 7 bases matching TRBD2. The CDR3 runs to 15 residues. The trim removed 6 bases at V and 0 bases at J, leaving 11 bases unmatched. Germline V CDR1 and CDR2: DFQATT, SNEGSKA (reference sequence). This CDR3 is CSAQTAGSSSYEQYF. The CDR3 bases are TGCAGTGCCCAAACAGCGGGGTCTAGCTCCTACGAGCAGTACTTC.

The chain combines TRBV5-1 with TRBJ1-2; D call uncertain. Trimming stripped 0 bases from V and 9 bases from J, with 9 bases between. This CDR3 comprises 12 residues. The germline gives CDR1 SGHRS, CDR2 YFSETQ. The CDR3 DNA follows: TGCGCCAGCAGCTTGGAAGGCCGAAGCTACACCTTC. It codes for CASSLEGRSYTF.

This clonotype was found a few times. The CDR3 region is CATSTAAMMNTEAFF. The CDR3 DNA is TGTGCCACCAGCACGGCGGCGATGATGAACACTGAAGCTTTCTTT. J is TRBJ1-1 and V is TRBV15, with D unclear. Deletions cut 4 bases from V and 0 bases from J, with 12 bases between. CDR1 is LNHNV and CDR2 is YYDKDF in the germline V gene (reference sequence). This CDR3 comprises 15 residues.

This clonotype was counted between two and nine times. The chain uses TRBV7-3 and TRBJ2-3; unclear D gene. Germline V gene lookup returns CDR1 SGHTA and CDR2 FQGTGA. V was pared by 4 bases and J by 1 base, with 6 bases between. The CDR3 has 13 amino acids. CDR3 nucleotide sequence: TGTGCCAGCAGCTCGTTAGGCACAGATACGCAGTATTTT. Translation: CASSSLGTDTQYF.

This clonotype was counted many times. The chain couples TRBV29-1 to TRBJ1-1; maybe TRBD1 (5 bases). The CDR3 runs 13 residues. V was trimmed by 7 bases and J by 0 bases, leaving 12 bases between them. CDR1 and CDR2 (germline): SQVTM, ANQGSEA. Written as DNA, the CDR3 is TGCAGCGGGACAAAAAACATGAACACTGAAGCTTTCTTT. Protein: CSGTKNMNTEAFF.

This clonotype was seen once. The chain carries TRBV2 and TRBJ1-5, with D hard to call. Germline assignment: CDR1 SNHLY and CDR2 FYNNEI. V lost 1 base and J 0 bases, leaving 7 bases between the germline ends. The CDR3 covers 15 residues. CDR3 amino acids: CASSEVANSNQPQHF. For the CDR3, the DNA is TGTGCCAGCAGTGAAGTGGCAAATAGCAATCAGCCCCAGCATTTT.

V is TRBV5-1 and J is TRBJ2-7; TRBD2 might be the D (7 bases). Germline-derived CDR1 and CDR2 are SGHRS and YFSETQ. Trimming removed 6 bases from V and 3 bases from J, with 13 bases in between. CDR3 length equals 13 residues. CDR3 protein: CASIGGRNYEQYF. The DNA of the CDR3 is TGCGCCAGCATCGGGGGGCGGAACTACGAGCAGTACTTC.

This chain links TRBV3-1 with TRBJ2-5; D call uncertain. The CDR3 runs to 12 residues. Trimming cost V 6 bases and J 4 bases, with 9 bases left between them. From germline, CDR1 is LGHDT and CDR2 YNNKEL (reference sequence). CDR3 coding DNA: TGTGCCAGCAGGCAGATCGGAGAGACCCAGTACTTC. It is translated as CASRQIGETQYF.

The rearrangement joins TRBV27 to TRBJ2-3, with D possibly matching TRBD1 (5 bases). This CDR3 is 15 amino acids long. Trimming took 4 bases from V and 1 from J, leaving 12 bases between them. CDR1 MNHEY and CDR2 SMNVEV come from the germline V gene (reference sequence). As DNA, the CDR3 is TGTGCCAGCAGTTCCCCTTGGGGCGGCACAGATACGCAGTATTTT. Protein product: CASSSPWGGTDTQYF.

The chain is built from TRBV7-2 and TRBJ2-1; D assignment may be TRBD1 or TRBD2 (5 bases each). V shed 5 bases and J shed 11 bases, with 22 bases lying between them. The CDR3 runs 15 residues. Germline V lookup: CDR1 SGHTA, CDR2 FQGNSA. The CDR3 DNA follows: TGTGCCAGCAGCATGGGGACGGCGGCCGTCGGGAAGCAGTTCTTC. As protein: CASSMGTAAVGKQFF.

The chain employs TRBV18 and TRBJ2-3; TRBD2 agrees at 11 bases. The J segment lost 5 bases and the V segment lost 0 bases, leaving 7 bases of the junction unmatched. CDR3 length: 17 amino acids. Looked up from germline, CDR1 is KGHSH and CDR2 is LQKENI. CDR3 sequence reads: CASSPPRSGRAKDTQYF. The CDR3 DNA sequence: TGTGCCAGCTCACCACCCCGTAGCGGGAGGGCCAAAGATACGCAGTATTTT.

This clonotype was seen more than once but under ten times. V and J are TRBV3-1 and TRBJ1-2, with D uncertain. Germline assignment: CDR1 LGHDT and CDR2 YNNKEL (reference sequence). This CDR3 contains 15 residues. V shed 0 bases and J shed 3 bases, with 11 bases lying between them. The DNA for the CDR3 is TGTGCCAGCAGCCAAGATGGGCGGAGTGACTATGGCTACACCTTC. Translated, it gives CASSQDGRSDYGYTF.

This clonotype was recorded once. The V and J genes are TRBV10-3 and TRBJ2-7; D remains ambiguous. The CDR3 contains 12 residues. Germline CDR1 ENHRY, CDR2 SYGVKD. V lost 3 bases, J lost 2 bases, and 5 bases lay in between. The CDR3 region is CAISDGPYEQYF. CDR3 sequence (DNA): TGTGCCATCAGTGACGGTCCCTACGAGCAGTACTTC.

This clonotype was picked up a small number of times. The chain has TRBV7-9 and TRBJ2-1; D is possibly TRBD1 or TRBD2 (6 bases each). V lost 1 base and J lost 5, with 9 bases in between. This CDR3 has 14 amino acids. Germline V CDR1 and CDR2: SEHNR, FQNEAQ (reference sequence). The CDR3 sequence: CASSLGGANNEQFF. In nucleotides, the CDR3 is TGTGCCAGCAGCTTAGGGGGGGCGAACAATGAGCAGTTCTTC.

Written as DNA, the CDR3 is TGCAGCGTGATGCGGAGTCAAGAGACCCAGTACTTC. It translates to CSVMRSQETQYF. V is TRBV29-1 and J is TRBJ2-5, with D hard to call. The CDR3 is 12 amino acids. Trimming shortened V by 6 bases and J by 2 bases, and 10 bases separated the two germline ends. Germline V gene data show CDR1 as SQVTM and CDR2 as ANQGSEA. The full variable domain, completed using reference TRBV29-1 and TRBJ2-5, is SAVISQKPSRDICQRGTSLTIQCQVDSQVTMMFWYRQQPGQSLTLIATANQGSEATYESGFVIDKFPISRPNLTFSTLTVSNMSPEDSSIYLCSVMRSQETQYFGPGTRLLVL.

This clonotype showed up just once. The gene calls are TRBV12-3 or TRBV12-4 and TRBJ2-1, with D possibly matching TRBD1 (6 bases). The CDR3 totals 16 residues. V gave up 5 bases and J gave up 7 bases, with 21 bases separating them. The chain's CDR3 is CASSPAGAGNWNEQFF. The CDR3 coding sequence is TGTGCCAGCAGTCCCGCAGGGGCAGGGAATTGGAATGAGCAGTTCTTC.

This clonotype was detected a few times. The chain recombines TRBV12-5 with TRBJ1-1, with a weak D call TRBD1 (5 bases). Germline loops: CDR1 LGHNT, CDR2 FRNRAP. This CDR3 spans 14 amino acids. Deletions cut 4 bases from V and 2 bases from J, with 11 bases between. CDR3 sequence: CASGSGGDNTEAFF. The CDR3 nucleotides read TGTGCTAGTGGTTCGGGGGGGGACAACACTGAAGCTTTCTTT.

This chain uses TRBV6-2 or TRBV6-3 with TRBJ2-3; 11 bases are shared with TRBD2. This CDR3 has 16 amino acids. V was clipped by 2 bases and J by 6 bases; unmatched bases: 7. The germline CDR1 and CDR2 sequences are MNHEY and SVGEGT. The CDR3 spells CASSYEGTSGWDTQYF. Written as DNA, the CDR3 is TGTGCCAGCAGTTACGAGGGGACTAGCGGATGGGATACGCAGTATTTT.